These 24 T cell receptor beta chains came from one sample sequenced in a study of control samples from healthy donors and cancer patients. Some clones are missing from TCRdb's copy, which holds only in-frame ones; the method was immunoSEQ multiplex PCR. Of 150,000 or so clones in the sample, 91% were seen once. Sequenced sample: blood. The source is a man aged 18 to 29 in good health.

V is TRBV2 and J is TRBJ1-6, with 7 bases matching TRBD1. The CDR3 runs to 15 residues. J lost 7 bases, V lost 5 bases, and 8 bases had no gene match. Germline CDR1 is SNHLY and CDR2 is FYNNEI. CDR3 amino acids: CASSRTGTANSPLHF. The CDR3 DNA follows: TGTGCCAGCAGTCGAACCGGGACAGCAAATTCACCCCTCCACTTT.

The rearrangement links TRBV13 to TRBJ1-2, with TRBD1 identical over 7 bases. V dropped 4 bases and J dropped 8; count of bases not matched to a gene: 4. Germline V gene lookup returns CDR1 PRHDT and CDR2 FYEKMQ (reference sequence). CDR3 length: 12 residues. CDR3 DNA sequence: TGTGCCAGCAGCTCGGGACAGCTAGGCTACACCTTC. Translating it yields CASSSGQLGYTF.

This clone is a singleton in its sample. J is TRBJ2-5 and V is TRBV4-3; 8 bases line up with TRBD1. Germline V gives CDR1 LGHNA, CDR2 YSLEER. The CDR3 extends over 15 amino acids. V gave up 2 bases and J gave up 4 bases; unmatched junction bases: 6. CDR3 DNA sequence: TGCGCCAGCAGCCAATCGACAGGGGTGGGAGAGACCCAGTACTTC. It yields the protein CASSQSTGVGETQYF.

The chain uses TRBV23-1 and TRBJ1-4; D possibly corresponds to TRBD1 (5 bases). TRBV23-1 carries the ORF label, with uncertain function. The CDR3 runs 16 residues. V was cut by 3 bases and J by 2 bases, with 13 bases left in between. CDR3 region: CASSQPLGTTNEKLFF. The CDR3 nucleotides are TGCGCCAGCAGTCAGCCTCTAGGGACCACTAATGAAAAACTGTTTTTT.

The chain joins TRBV2 to TRBJ1-2, with D unresolved. Trimming stripped 4 bases from V and 2 bases from J, with 14 bases between. This CDR3 contains 15 residues. The germline V gene has CDR1 SNHLY and CDR2 FYNNEI. The DNA for the CDR3 is TGTGCCAGCAGTGGGAGTGTGGTGGACAACTATGGCTACACCTTC. Residues: CASSGSVVDNYGYTF.

V and J are TRBV18 and TRBJ2-5, with TRBD2 matching 8 bases. CDR1 and CDR2 (germline): KGHSH, LQKENI. Losses at the gene ends were 2 bases for V and 2 bases for J; bases not matched to a gene: 16. The CDR3 sequence is 19 residues long. The CDR3 DNA reads as TGTGCCAGCTCACCATTCGGCGGGGGGCACACAATCACGCAAGAGACCCAGTACTTC. This codes for CASSPFGGGHTITQETQYF.

The count of this clone is one. The CDR3 DNA reads TGTGCCAGCAGCCAAAACGAGAGATGCCCCTACGAGCAGTACTTC. It encodes CASSQNERCPYEQYF. The chain couples TRBV3-1 (or the pseudogene TRBV3-2) to TRBJ2-7; D is unresolved. CDR3 length: 15 amino acids. V was clipped by 2 bases and J by 2 bases, with 13 bases between them. The germline V gene encodes CDR1 LGHDT and CDR2 YNNKEL (reference sequence).

The chain carries TRBV27 and TRBJ1-4; no firm D call. Trimming pared 2 bases from V and 7 bases from J, leaving 11 bases between. CDR1 and CDR2 (germline): MNHEY, SMNVEV (reference sequence). The CDR3 runs 14 residues. For the CDR3, the DNA is TGTGCCAGCAGTTTAAGGGTAGTCGGTGAAAAACTGTTTTTT. This codes for CASSLRVVGEKLFF.

This clone has only one observation. V gene TRBV5-4 combines with J gene TRBJ2-2; D might be TRBD1 (5 bases). Per germline, CDR1 SGHNT and CDR2 YYREEE (reference sequence). V lost 4 bases and J 1 base, leaving 17 bases between the germline ends. This CDR3 spans 17 amino acids. The CDR3 sequence: CASSPPMGQKNTGELFF. The CDR3 bases are TGTGCCAGCAGCCCCCCAATGGGGCAGAAGAACACCGGGGAGCTGTTTTTT.

The V gene is TRBV5-4, the J gene TRBJ2-2; the D gene could be TRBD1 or TRBD2 (5 bases each). Germline CDR1 is SGHNT and CDR2 is YYREEE (reference sequence). The CDR3 has 14 residues. V lost 0 bases, J lost 8 bases, and 11 bases lay in between. The CDR3 DNA reads TGTGCCAGCAGCTTGGAAACGGGGACGGGGGAGCTGTTTTTT. Translated: CASSLETGTGELFF.

To note about this clone: Other DNA sequences in this sample translate to the same CDR3. V and J are TRBV19 and TRBJ2-2; unclear D gene. CDR3 length: 12 residues. V was shortened by 1 base and J by 6 bases, with 3 bases between the two germline ends. Germline V gene sequence: CDR1 LNHDA, CDR2 SQIVND (reference sequence). For the CDR3, the DNA is TGTGCCAGTAGTATAGGACCCGGGGAGCTGTTTTTT. The encoded protein is CASSIGPGELFF.

J is TRBJ1-5 and V is TRBV7-2, with D possibly matching TRBD1 (5 bases). This CDR3 spans 15 amino acids. Looked up from germline, CDR1 is SGHTA and CDR2 is FQGNSA. The V end lost 2 bases, the J end lost 0 bases, and 8 bases lay between the germline ends. The CDR3 is CASSLSRGSNQPQHF. The CDR3 DNA is TGTGCCAGCAGCTTAAGTAGGGGTAGCAATCAGCCCCAGCATTTT.

This clone was detected only once. The chain carries TRBV12-3 or TRBV12-4 and TRBJ1-1; TRBD1 agrees at 8 bases. The CDR3 extends over 13 amino acids. Unmatched junction bases numbered 3, after V lost 3 bases and J lost 6 bases. The CDR3 protein is CASSFQGAAEAFF. CDR3 DNA: TGTGCCAGCAGTTTCCAGGGGGCCGCTGAAGCTTTCTTT.

The gene calls are TRBV28 and TRBJ2-2; no firm D call. Per the germline V gene, CDR1 is MDHEN and CDR2 is SYDVKM. The V end was cut by 3 bases, the J end by 4 bases, with 6 bases between. The CDR3 has 13 residues. The CDR3 sequence: CASSLRTTGELFF. The CDR3 nucleotides are TGTGCCAGCAGTTTGAGGACCACCGGGGAGCTGTTTTTT.

The chain is built from TRBV19 and TRBJ2-2, with D possibly called TRBD1 or TRBD2 (5 bases each). Trimming stripped 6 bases from V and 6 bases from J, with 17 bases between. CDR1 and CDR2 from the germline V gene are LNHDA and SQIVND (reference sequence). The CDR3 loop spans 15 amino acids. Here the CDR3 DNA reads TGTGCCAGTAGCCCCACCGGGGCCGAGTCCGGGGAGCTGTTTTTT. This encodes CASSPTGAESGELFF.

V and J are TRBV2 and TRBJ2-7; TRBD1 aligns across 7 bases. Trimming removed 6 bases from V and 2 bases from J; junction bases left unmatched: 4. This CDR3 has 13 amino acids. CDR1 and CDR2 from the germline V gene are SNHLY and FYNNEI. CDR3 DNA: TGTGCCAGCAGGGGGACAGCTACCTACGAGCAGTACTTC. This sequence encodes CASRGTATYEQYF.

V usage is TRBV6-2 or TRBV6-3 and J usage is TRBJ2-1; 8 bases are a match to TRBD1. The V segment lost 2 bases and the J segment 5 bases; nucleotides outside the gene matches: 2. Germline CDR1 is MNHEY and CDR2 is SVGEGT. The CDR3 consists of 14 residues. CDR3 bases: TGTGCCAGCAGTTACAACAGGGGGAACAATGAGCAGTTCTTC. The encoded protein is CASSYNRGNNEQFF.

The CDR3 bases are TGTGCCAGCGTCGGGACAGGGAATTCTCCGAGGGGCTACACCTTC. Amino acid sequence: CASVGTGNSPRGYTF. The rearrangement uses TRBV2 and TRBJ1-2; 9 positions agree with TRBD1. The CDR3 is made up of 15 amino acids. Trimming took 8 bases from V and 8 from J; bases not matched to a gene: 15. The germline V gene encodes CDR1 SNHLY and CDR2 FYNNEI.

V is TRBV10-3 and J is TRBJ2-3; D ambiguous. Trimming took 4 bases from V and 2 from J, leaving 4 bases between them. The CDR3 totals 12 residues. Germline CDR1 is ENHRY and CDR2 is SYGVKD. In nucleotides, the CDR3 is TGTGCCATCAGTGGGGTCACAGATACGCAGTATTTT. Residues: CAISGVTDTQYF.

V and J are TRBV11-2 and TRBJ2-7, with 9 bases that match TRBD2. The CDR3 has 15 amino acids. After removal of 1 base from V and 2 bases from J, the junction contained 3 bases not matched to a gene. In germline, CDR1 is SGHAT, CDR2 FQNNGV. DNA for the CDR3: TGTGCCAGCAGCTTAGGCCTAGCGGGGACCTACGAGCAGTACTTC. This gives the protein CASSLGLAGTYEQYF.

The CDR3 is CASSSPLTSGETQYF. The CDR3 region has the DNA TGTGCCAGCAGCTCACCCCTGACTAGCGGAGAGACCCAGTACTTC. The chain has TRBV7-9 and TRBJ2-5; TRBD2 matches at 9 bases. CDR3 length equals 15 residues. J lost 4 bases, V lost 4 bases, and 7 bases had no gene match. Per germline, CDR1 SEHNR and CDR2 FQNEAQ (reference sequence).

V usage is TRBV7-2 and J usage is TRBJ1-1; D possibly corresponds to TRBD1 (5 bases). V was pared by 5 bases and J by 7 bases, with 14 bases between. Per the germline V gene, CDR1 is SGHTA and CDR2 is FQGNSA. CDR3 length: 13 residues. The CDR3 reads CASSKGDGFEAFF. DNA for the CDR3: TGTGCCAGCAGCAAAGGGGACGGATTTGAAGCTTTCTTT.

This chain connects TRBV5-4 to TRBJ2-2; TRBD2 aligns across 9 bases. The germline CDR1 and CDR2 sequences are SGHNT and YYREEE (reference sequence). The J segment lost 5 bases and the V segment lost 0 bases, leaving 5 bases of the junction unmatched. CDR3 size: 16 residues. CDR3 sequence (DNA): TGTGCCAGCAGCTTGGGGCTAGCGGGGCGTACCGGGGAGCTGTTTTTT. Its protein is CASSLGLAGRTGELFF. The complete variable domain, with remaining parts taken from reference TRBV5-4 and TRBJ2-2, reads ETGVTQSPTHLIKTRGQQVTLRCSSQSGHNTVSWYQQALGQGPQFIFQYYREEENGRGNFPPRFSGLQFPNYSSELNVNALELDDSALYLCASSLGLAGRTGELFFGEGSRLTVL.

This chain connects TRBV12-3 or TRBV12-4 to TRBJ1-2; the D is unclear. The CDR3 extends over 13 amino acids. The ends were cut back, 1 base at V and 7 bases at J, with 10 bases in the middle. The CDR3 nucleotides are TGTGCCAGCAGTTTAGGCCGGATGGGTGGCTACACCTTC. Its translation is CASSLGRMGGYTF.